These 20 T cell receptor beta chains share one sample of origin, sequenced in a study of Ad26.COV2.S vaccination and SARS-CoV-2 variants. Regarding treatment: some 19 received Ad26.COV2.S at low or high dose, single or two shots; a few received placebo; per-sample allocation not given. On day 63 after the first injection, vaccine and placebo recipients gave samples. TCRdb's copy holds only in-frame clones and misses some; the assay was immunoSEQ multiplex PCR. Of 350,000 to 400,000 clones listed, 88% were seen once; the top ten hold roughly 3.2%. Specimen: peripheral blood, collected in a trial of Ad26.COV2.S vaccine versus placebo. These receptors all stem from a person aged 18-60 years who received the Ad26.COV2.S COVID-19 vaccine or a placebo.

This chain joins TRBV2 and TRBJ1-2, with 10 bases fitting TRBD1. This CDR3 spans 14 amino acids. J gave up 7 bases and V 6 bases, and 8 bases lay outside the gene matches. Per germline, CDR1 SNHLY and CDR2 FYNNEI. The CDR3 DNA is TGTGCCAGCAGCCGGGAGGGGACAGGGGCTGGCTACACCTTC. Translated, it gives CASSREGTGAGYTF. Supplemented by reference TRBV2 and TRBJ1-2, the full variable domain reads EPEVTQTPSHQVTQMGQEVILRCVPISNHLYFYWYRQILGQKVEFLVSFYNNEISEKSEIFDDQFSVERPDGSNFTLKIRSTKLEDSAMYFCASSREGTGAGYTFGSGTRLTVV.

V and J are TRBV4-1 and TRBJ2-1, with a possible D match to TRBD1 (6 bases). Germline CDR1 MGHRA, CDR2 YSYEKL. The V and J ends lost 1 base and 6 bases respectively, with 10 bases between them. This CDR3 comprises 14 residues. The CDR3 region is CASSQVRGINEQFF. CDR3 DNA: TGCGCCAGCAGCCAAGTCAGGGGTATCAATGAGCAGTTCTTC.

The chain uses TRBV9 and TRBJ2-3; 9 bases are shared with TRBD2. CDR3 length: 19 amino acids. Germline assignment: CDR1 SGDLS and CDR2 YYNGEE. J was trimmed by 3 bases and V by 0 bases; bases with no gene match: 14. The CDR3 DNA sequence: TGTGCCAGCAGCGTAGGAGGCAGCGGGGGGACCAGATCAACAGATACGCAGTATTTT. The encoded protein is CASSVGGSGGTRSTDTQYF. The full variable domain, in which reference TRBV9 and TRBJ2-3 provide the parts outside the CDR3, is DSGVTQTPKHLITATGQRVTLRCSPRSGDLSVYWYQQSLDQGLQFLIQYYNGEERAKGNILERFSAQQFPDLHSELNLSSLELGDSALYFCASSVGGSGGTRSTDTQYFGPGTRLTVL.

The chain is built from TRBV5-6 and TRBJ2-7; 8 bases are shared with TRBD2. The CDR3 length is 14 residues. The J segment lost 4 bases and the V segment lost 3 bases, leaving 6 bases of the junction unmatched. CDR1 and CDR2 from the germline V gene are SGHDT and YYEEEE. In nucleotides, the CDR3 is TGTGCCAGCAGCTCGGGACTAGAGAGATACGAGCAGTACTTC. Protein: CASSSGLERYEQYF. The full variable domain, completed using reference TRBV5-6 and TRBJ2-7, is DAGVTQSPTHLIKTRGQQVTLRCSPKSGHDTVSWYQQALGQGPQFIFQYYEEEERQRGNFPDRFSGHQFPNYSSELNVNALLLGDSALYLCASSSGLERYEQYFGPGTRLTVT.

The rearrangement uses TRBV5-6 and TRBJ2-7; a possible D gene is TRBD1 (6 bases). This CDR3 has 13 residues. The germline CDR1 and CDR2 sequences are SGHDT and YYEEEE. V lost 4 bases and J 2 bases, leaving 10 bases between the germline ends. CDR3 sequence reads: CASSRTGTYEQYF. Written as DNA, the CDR3 is TGTGCCAGCAGCCGAACAGGGACCTACGAGCAGTACTTC. The entire variable domain, with the rest obtained from reference TRBV5-6 and TRBJ2-7, is as follows: DAGVTQSPTHLIKTRGQQVTLRCSPKSGHDTVSWYQQALGQGPQFIFQYYEEEERQRGNFPDRFSGHQFPNYSSELNVNALLLGDSALYLCASSRTGTYEQYFGPGTRLTVT.

The chain has TRBV10-1 and TRBJ2-5; 7 bases are a match to TRBD2. Per germline, CDR1 WNHNN and CDR2 SYGVQD (reference sequence). This CDR3 contains 13 residues. V lost 3 bases and J lost 5; bases outside the gene matches: 3. The CDR3 loop is CASSDSGGETQYF. The DNA of the CDR3 is TGCGCCAGCAGTGATTCGGGGGGTGAGACCCAGTACTTC.

This chain connects TRBV7-6 to TRBJ1-2; unclear D gene. Trimming took off 5 bases at V and 0 bases at J, with 13 bases between the two ends. This CDR3 has 15 amino acids. The germline V gene encodes CDR1 SGHVS and CDR2 FNYEAQ. CDR3 sequence (DNA): TGTGCCAGCAGCGCTAGGGCTCCTACTAACTATGGCTACACCTTC. This gives the protein CASSARAPTNYGYTF.

The chain has TRBV3-1 (or the pseudogene TRBV3-2) and TRBJ2-1; D possibly corresponds to TRBD2 (5 bases). CDR3 length equals 15 residues. CDR1 and CDR2 (germline): LGHDT, YNNKEL (reference sequence). The V end was cut by 0 bases, the J end by 8 bases, with 14 bases between. CDR3 DNA: TGTGCCAGCAGCCAAGATAGGAACCCGGGGTATGAGCAGTTCTTC. Translation gives CASSQDRNPGYEQFF.

The chain uses TRBV4-1 and TRBJ2-2; D is unclear. V dropped 3 bases and J dropped 7 bases, with 15 bases sitting between them. Per germline, CDR1 MGHRA and CDR2 YSYEKL. The CDR3 is made up of 15 amino acids. The CDR3 reads CASSQWLVARGELFF. CDR3 nucleotide sequence: TGCGCCAGCAGCCAGTGGCTCGTTGCACGCGGGGAGCTGTTTTTT.

The chain uses TRBV7-2 and TRBJ2-7; no clear D. The V end was cut by 5 bases, the J end by 4 bases, with 9 bases between. This CDR3 is 12 amino acids long. In germline, CDR1 is SGHTA, CDR2 FQGNSA. The CDR3 nucleotides are TGTGCCAGCAGCCCACAGAGATACGAGCAGTACTTC. It codes for CASSPQRYEQYF.

CDR3 region: CASRETGGGYTF. The CDR3 DNA is TGTGCCAGTAGAGAAACAGGGGGTGGCTACACCTTC. The chain recombines TRBV19 with TRBJ1-2; 8 nucleotides match TRBD1. This CDR3 region has 12 residues. CDR1 LNHDA and CDR2 SQIVND come from the germline V gene (reference sequence). Losses at the gene ends were 6 bases for V and 7 bases for J; bases not matched to a gene: 4.

The chain's CDR3 is CASSFSGSETQYF. CDR3 nucleotides: TGTGCCAGCAGTTTTAGTGGTTCAGAGACCCAGTACTTC. The genes are TRBV2 and TRBJ2-5; D gene ambiguous. Germline loops: CDR1 SNHLY, CDR2 FYNNEI. This CDR3 has 13 amino acids. The V gene lost 5 bases and the J gene lost 4 bases, with 11 bases spanning the gap.

The chain employs TRBV13 and TRBJ2-1; 7 nucleotides agree with TRBD1. Germline lookup yields CDR1 PRHDT and CDR2 FYEKMQ (reference sequence). This CDR3 spans 16 amino acids. V shed 1 base and J 4 bases; nucleotides not matched to a gene: 7. The CDR3 spells CASSLVSEGQYNEQFF. In nucleotides, the CDR3 is TGTGCCAGCAGCTTAGTAAGTGAGGGACAGTACAATGAGCAGTTCTTC.

A few counts support this clone. V usage is TRBV25-1 and J usage is TRBJ2-1; D not resolved. Germline lookup yields CDR1 MGHDK and CDR2 SYGVNS. The V and J ends lost 0 bases and 14 bases respectively, with 20 bases between them. CDR3 length equals 15 residues. As DNA, the CDR3 is TGTGCCAGCAGTGAATATGACGGAAGCGCAGGTACAAAGTTCTTC. Amino acids: CASSEYDGSAGTKFF.

The V and J genes are TRBV6-2 or TRBV6-3 and TRBJ1-1; a possible D gene is TRBD1 (5 bases). The CDR3 runs 14 residues. From germline, CDR1 is MNHEY and CDR2 SVGEGT. V lost 6 bases and J 4 bases, leaving 15 bases between the germline ends. This chain's CDR3 is CASRPGGDGTEAFF. The CDR3, as DNA: TGTGCCAGCAGGCCTGGGGGGGATGGCACTGAAGCTTTCTTT.

The genes are TRBV27 and TRBJ1-1; D not resolved. The CDR3 extends over 14 amino acids. CDR1 and CDR2 from the germline V gene are MNHEY and SMNVEV (reference sequence). The V end lost 2 bases, the J end lost 5 bases, and 12 bases lay between the germline ends. CDR3 in DNA: TGTGCCAGCAGTTTAGATCGAACGGGTACTGAAGCTTTCTTT. Its protein is CASSLDRTGTEAFF.

The chain combines TRBV15 with TRBJ2-1, with 7 bases identical to TRBD1. With V trimmed by 2 bases and J by 5 bases, 6 bases remained unmatched. The CDR3 spans 15 residues. CDR1 LNHNV and CDR2 YYDKDF come from the germline V gene (reference sequence). The CDR3 coding sequence is TGTGCCACCAGCAGAATGACAGGGAGAGACAATGAGCAGTTCTTC. Amino acid sequence: CATSRMTGRDNEQFF.

The chain employs TRBV6-5 and TRBJ1-2; a possible D gene is TRBD1 (5 bases). Trimming removed 0 bases at V and 4 bases at J, with 12 bases between. In germline, CDR1 is MNHEY, CDR2 SVGAGI. This CDR3 region has 15 residues. In DNA, the CDR3 is TGTGCCAGCAGTTACTCGATGGGACCGGGCTATGGCTACACCTTC. Residues: CASSYSMGPGYGYTF.

V usage is TRBV27 and J usage is TRBJ2-2; tentatively, D is TRBD1 (5 bases). CDR1 and CDR2 (germline): MNHEY, SMNVEV (reference sequence). The CDR3 spans 14 residues. Trimming left V 6 bases short and J 2 bases short, with 10 bases between. The CDR3 is CASSRQGNTGELFF. The CDR3, as DNA: TGTGCCAGCAGCCGCCAGGGCAACACCGGGGAGCTGTTTTTT.

V gene TRBV18 combines with J gene TRBJ1-1; maybe TRBD1 (5 bases). The CDR3 covers 14 residues. The germline gives CDR1 KGHSH, CDR2 LQKENI. V was trimmed by 0 bases and J by 3 bases, leaving 8 bases between them. CDR3 sequence reads: CASSPPRGYTEAFF. CDR3 DNA sequence: TGTGCCAGCTCACCACCGCGGGGGTACACTGAAGCTTTCTTT.